This T cell receptor (beta chain) is from a study of radiotherapy plus CTLA-4 blockade in lung cancer (dated by TCRdb to the late 2010s). About the investigation overall: Objective responses occurred in 18% of enrolled patients, and 31% achieved disease control.

Preparation of the library involved the immunoSEQ multiplex PCR assay. TCRdb provides this immuneACCESS table in a form limited to in-frame rearrangements. Some clones are lacking; in checked studies, under half of them reflect an unresolved V gene, and why the rest are absent is not known. For this sample the table gives tens of thousands of clones, of which 88% were detected only once. Around 7.6% of the sample goes to the ten largest clones. The study evaluated CTLA-4 blockade (ipilimumab) given together with focal radiation therapy in patients who had chemo-refractory metastatic non-small-cell lung cancer. Broader findings and caveats from the paper: TCR clones derived from tumors expanded in peripheral blood after treatment with radiotherapy and ipilimumab. The strongest predictors of response, as reported, were early dynamic changes in blood T cell clones along with a rise in serum interferon-beta after radiation.

As regards this clone: The target of this receptor is not known. Base-call qualities are not available, and no considerably larger clone is one nucleotide away.

Sequences were derived from peripheral blood, sampled from a patient treated with radiotherapy plus ipilimumab. This clonotype was obtained from a human donor with non-small cell lung cancer whose response to radiotherapy plus ipilimumab could not be evaluated.

The CDR3 is CASSLEASTGGLFYSNQPQHF. In nucleotides, the sequence is TGCGCCAGCAGCTTGGAAGCCTCGACAGGGGGCCTCTTTTATAGCAATCAGCCCCAGCATTTT. The rearranged chain carries TRBV5-1 and TRBJ1-5, with 10 bases aligning to TRBD1. The germline V and J ends show losses of 0 bases and 0 bases respectively, and no gene match explains 15 bases of the junction. The germline V gene supplies CDR1 SGHRS and CDR2 YFSETQ. Spanning cysteine to phenylalanine, the CDR3 consists of 21 amino acids. Only the CDR3 region is kept as DNA, spanning 63 bases read in frame from base 1.